This T cell receptor beta chain is from a study of T cell repertoires in cytomegalovirus infection. Turning to the study itself: It was recently identified HLA-C-restricted and well-studied HLA-B-restricted CMV epitopes that the study used.

In TCRdb, the reads were re-called with MiXCR into one record per CDR3 protein. The sample gives some 560,000 distinct CDR3 sequences, roughly 42% of which show up once; over 45% is in the top ten. Comments on this clonotype: Its target is unknown.

Sample: cultured PBMCs, taken from culture after CMV antigen stimulation. The TCR sequence derives from a human donor in good health (CMV status not recorded). Some clones in this sample may be carry-over from other donors' samples.

In DNA, the CDR3 is TGTGCCATCAGTGGCACACTTAATCAGCCCCAGCATTTT. As protein: CAISGTLNQPQHF. The chain couples TRBV10-3 to TRBJ1-5, with D unclear. There are 13 residues in the CDR3. Trimming left V 4 bases short and J 4 bases short, with 8 bases between. Germline V gives CDR1 ENHRY, CDR2 SYGVKD.